These T cell receptor beta chains were read from a single sample in a study of T cell responses to AZD1222 COVID-19 vaccine. Assay: immunoSEQ multiplex PCR; the TCRdb copy retains only in-frame clones and omits some. The sample has just under 85,000 clones, roughly nine tenths seen once. This sample comprised peripheral blood, obtained on day 0 of AZD1222 vaccination. The receptor source for this set is an adult in good health. CDR3s include the opening cysteine and the closing phenylalanine or tryptophan. D genes are given only for firm matches.

len,j_gene,d_gene,v_gene,CDR3aa
17,TRBJ1-3,TRBD1,TRBV5-1,CASSTRTGRSSGNTIYF
15,TRBJ2-7,NA,TRBV4-3,CASSQDRAGLYEQYF
14,TRBJ1-2,NA,TRBV19,CASSPSDRNYGYTF
14,TRBJ1-1,TRBD1,TRBV29-1,CSVEERTGNTEAFF
14,TRBJ2-1,NA,TRBV11-3,CASSPGQVYNEQFF
16,TRBJ2-1,NA,TRBV5-1,CASRFRPGTGYNEQFF
12,TRBJ2-3,NA,TRBV28,CASSLWRDTQYF
13,TRBJ1-3,NA,TRBV5-4,CASSRYSGNTIYF
15,TRBJ2-3,NA,TRBV7-2,CASYRRSISTDTQYF
13,TRBJ1-5,TRBD1,TRBV7-2,CASSLNRGQPQHF
14,TRBJ2-4,TRBD2,TRBV7-2,CASRPSGTGNIQYF
14,TRBJ2-3,NA,TRBV2,CASRGTGGTDTQYF
15,TRBJ1-1,NA,TRBV10-2,CASSDRGVRYTEAFF
16,TRBJ2-1,NA,TRBV15,CATSRDVAPAYNEQFF
13,TRBJ2-7,NA,TRBV5-8,CASRARGSYEQYF
13,TRBJ1-2,NA,TRBV12-3/TRBV12-4,CASSSGNNYGYTF